These T cell receptor beta chains were read from a single sample in a study of Graves' ophthalmopathy and Graves' hyperthyroidism. MiXCR, applied by TCRdb to the multiplex PCR reads, yields one record per CDR3 protein. This sample carries about 420,000 distinct CDR3 sequences, around 21% of them seen once, and the ten largest clones take 2.5% to 3.5%. Sequenced input: peripheral blood. All receptors derive from a woman younger than 30 with stable Graves' hyperthyroidism. The CDR3 runs from the conserved cysteine through the conserved F or W. The order of the fields is D gene, clone size, J gene, V gene, CDR3 DNA, CDR3 protein. The D gene is left open where the match is weak. The listing skips clone size in some rows; elsewhere it reads once, few, many or a size class.

TRBD2	many	TRBJ2-4	TRBV6-1	TGTGCCAGCAGCCTTATAGCGGGATGGTACATTAAGTACTTC	CASSLIAGWYIKYF
TRBD1	many	TRBJ2-4	TRBV4-2	TGTGCCAGCAGCCAAGATTACAGGGGGCGCTGGGCCAAAAACATTCAGTACTTC	CASSQDYRGRWAKNIQYF
-	-	TRBJ1-1	TRBV6-1	TGTGCCGTGGTTAAGGGCACTGAAGCTTTCTTT	CAVVKGTEAFF
-	-	TRBJ2-3	TRBV30	TGTGCCTGGAGTGAGACGACTAGCACAGATACGCAGTATTTT	CAWSETTSTDTQYF
-	many	TRBJ2-5	TRBV28	TGTGCCAGCAGTTTTGGTGGGAACGCCCAAGAGACCCAGTACTTC	CASSFGGNAQETQYF
TRBD1	many	TRBJ2-7	TRBV10-2	TGCGCCAGCAGTGAAGACAGGGGGTCGTTTGAGCAGTACTTC	CASSEDRGSFEQYF
-	-	TRBJ2-7	TRBV30	TGTGCCTGGAGTGTGGAGCTGGGGGACTACGAGCAGTACTTC	CAWSVELGDYEQYF
TRBD2	many	TRBJ2-2	TRBV12-3/TRBV12-4	TGTGCCAGCAGTAGCGGGAGGGTCAGGGAGCTGTTTTTT	CASSSGRVRELFF
TRBD1	many	TRBJ2-5	TRBV12-3/TRBV12-4	TGTGCCAGCAGTTTAGCCGGGACAGGGCAGGGAGAGACCCAGTACTTC	CASSLAGTGQGETQYF
TRBD1	many	TRBJ2-7	TRBV7-2	TGTGCCAGCACCACTGGGACAGGCCCCTACGAGCAGTACTTC	CASTTGTGPYEQYF
TRBD1	many	TRBJ1-5	TRBV12-3/TRBV12-4	TGTGCCAGCAGTTTATTACAGGGGGGCAATCAGCCCCAGCATTTT	CASSLLQGGNQPQHF
-	many	TRBJ2-7	TRBV20-1	TGCAGTGCTAGGGTAGCGGACCACTACGAGCAGTACTTC	CSARVADHYEQYF
-	many	TRBJ1-2	TRBV15	TGTGCCACCAGCAGAGGAGACAGCGGCTACACCTTC	CATSRGDSGYTF
-	-	TRBJ2-7	TRBV20-1	TGCAGTGCTAGCTCCTCAAGGACAGGGACTAACTACGAGCAGTACTTC	CSASSSRTGTNYEQYF
-	many	TRBJ2-2	TRBV20-1	TGCAGTGCTAGAGGTAGCGGCACCGGGGAGCTGTTTTTT	CSARGSGTGELFF